Below, one T cell receptor (beta chain) is given with its context. This sample stems from a study of T cells after somatic rescue of genetic block. Germline-derived CDR1 and CDR2 are MNHNS and SASEGT. V trimming: 6 bases; J trimming: 5 bases; junction bases outside the gene matches: 7. The CDR3 has 14 residues. Profiling relied on immunoSEQ multiplex PCR, and the TCRdb table lists in-frame clones only, not all of them. This table has roughly 110,000 clones, 85% to 95% appearing once. This rearrangement joins TRBV6-1 to TRBJ1-1; 9 nucleotides line up with TRBD1. Sample: peripheral blood mononuclear cells (PBMCs). The TCR was taken from a woman between 18 and 30 years old. The CDR3 here is CASRVDRGRTEAFF. For the CDR3, the DNA is TGTGCCAGCAGGGTGGACAGGGGCAGGACTGAAGCTTTCTTT.